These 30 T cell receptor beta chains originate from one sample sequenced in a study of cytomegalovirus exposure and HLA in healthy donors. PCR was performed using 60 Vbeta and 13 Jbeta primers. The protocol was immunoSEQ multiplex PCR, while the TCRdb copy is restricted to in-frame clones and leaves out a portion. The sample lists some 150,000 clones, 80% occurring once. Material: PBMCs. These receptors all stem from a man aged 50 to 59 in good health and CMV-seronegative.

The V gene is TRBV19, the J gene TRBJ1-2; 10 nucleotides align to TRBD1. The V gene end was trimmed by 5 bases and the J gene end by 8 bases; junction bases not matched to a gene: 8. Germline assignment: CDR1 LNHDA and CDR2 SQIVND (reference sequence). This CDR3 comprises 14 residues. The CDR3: CASSPRDRGFGYTF. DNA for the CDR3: TGTGCCAGTAGTCCCCGGGACAGGGGATTCGGCTACACCTTC. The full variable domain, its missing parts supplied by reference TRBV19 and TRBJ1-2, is DGGITQSPKYLFRKEGQNVTLSCEQNLNHDAMYWYRQDPGQGLRLIYYSQIVNDFQKGDIAEGYSVSREKKESFPLTVTSAQKNPTAFYLCASSPRDRGFGYTFGSGTRLTVV.

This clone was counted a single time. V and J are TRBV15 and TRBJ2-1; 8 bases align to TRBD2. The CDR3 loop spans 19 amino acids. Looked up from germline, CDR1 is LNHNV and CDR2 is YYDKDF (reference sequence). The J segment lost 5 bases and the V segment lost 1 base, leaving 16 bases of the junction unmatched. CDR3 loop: CATSRGGVTGTRANNEQFF. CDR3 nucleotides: TGTGCCACCAGCAGAGGGGGGGTGACCGGGACTAGGGCCAACAATGAGCAGTTCTTC.

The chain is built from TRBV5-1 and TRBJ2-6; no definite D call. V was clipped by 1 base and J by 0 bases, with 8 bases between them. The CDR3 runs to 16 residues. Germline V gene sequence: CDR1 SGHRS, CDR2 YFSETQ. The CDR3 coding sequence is TGCGCCAGCAGCTTGAGCCAATCCTCTGGGGCCAACGTCCTGACTTTC. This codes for CASSLSQSSGANVLTF.

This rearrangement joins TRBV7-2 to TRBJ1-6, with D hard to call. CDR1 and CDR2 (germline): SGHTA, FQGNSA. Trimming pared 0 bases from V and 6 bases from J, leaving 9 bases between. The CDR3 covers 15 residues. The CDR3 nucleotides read TGTGCCAGCAGCTTAGCCTTACTACCTAATTCACCCCTCCACTTT. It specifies CASSLALLPNSPLHF.

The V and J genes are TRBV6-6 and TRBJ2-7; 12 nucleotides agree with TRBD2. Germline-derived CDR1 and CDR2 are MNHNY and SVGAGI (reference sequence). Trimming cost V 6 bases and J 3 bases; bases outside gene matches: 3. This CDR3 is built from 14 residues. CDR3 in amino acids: CASRPTSGSYEQYF. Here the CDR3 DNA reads TGTGCCAGCAGGCCGACTAGCGGGAGCTACGAGCAGTACTTC.

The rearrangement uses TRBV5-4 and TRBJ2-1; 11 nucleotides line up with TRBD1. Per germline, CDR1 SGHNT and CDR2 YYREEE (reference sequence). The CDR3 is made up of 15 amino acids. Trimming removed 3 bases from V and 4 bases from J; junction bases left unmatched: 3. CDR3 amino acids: CASSYGQGAYNEQFF. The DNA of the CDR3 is TGTGCCAGCAGCTATGGACAGGGGGCTTACAATGAGCAGTTCTTC. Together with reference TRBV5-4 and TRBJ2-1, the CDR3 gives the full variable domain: ETGVTQSPTHLIKTRGQQVTLRCSSQSGHNTVSWYQQALGQGPQFIFQYYREEENGRGNFPPRFSGLQFPNYSSELNVNALELDDSALYLCASSYGQGAYNEQFFGPGTRLTVL.

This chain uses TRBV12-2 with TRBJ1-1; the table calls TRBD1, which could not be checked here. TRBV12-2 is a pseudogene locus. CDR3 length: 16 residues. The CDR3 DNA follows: TGTGCAAGTCGCTTAGCGCTACCGACAGCAGCCCTTGAAGCTTTCTTT. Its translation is CASRLALPTAALEAFF.

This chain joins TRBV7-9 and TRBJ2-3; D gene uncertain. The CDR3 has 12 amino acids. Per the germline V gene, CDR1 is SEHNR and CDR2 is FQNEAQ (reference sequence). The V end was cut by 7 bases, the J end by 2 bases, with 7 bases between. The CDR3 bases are TGTGCCAGCACCCTAGTCACAGATACGCAGTATTTT. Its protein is CASTLVTDTQYF.

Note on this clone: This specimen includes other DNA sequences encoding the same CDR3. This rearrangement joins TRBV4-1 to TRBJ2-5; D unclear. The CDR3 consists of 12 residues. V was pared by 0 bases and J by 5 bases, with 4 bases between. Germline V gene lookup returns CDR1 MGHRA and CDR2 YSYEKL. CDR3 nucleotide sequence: TGCGCCAGCAGCCAAGATCGGGAGACCCAGTACTTC. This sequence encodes CASSQDRETQYF.

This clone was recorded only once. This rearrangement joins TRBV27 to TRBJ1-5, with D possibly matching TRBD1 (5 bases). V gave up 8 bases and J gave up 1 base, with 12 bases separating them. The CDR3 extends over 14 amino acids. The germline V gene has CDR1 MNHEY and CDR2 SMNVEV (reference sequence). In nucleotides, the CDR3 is TGTGCCAGCCAGGGTGTAGGAAGCAATCAGCCCCAGCATTTT. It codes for CASQGVGSNQPQHF.

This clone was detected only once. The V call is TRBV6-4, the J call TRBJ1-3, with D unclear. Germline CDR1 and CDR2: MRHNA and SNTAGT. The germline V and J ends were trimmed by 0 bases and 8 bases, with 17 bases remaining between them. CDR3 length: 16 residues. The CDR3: CASSDSRGKMGDTIYF. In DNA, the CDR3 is TGTGCCAGCAGTGACTCTCGAGGGAAGATGGGAGACACCATATATTTT.

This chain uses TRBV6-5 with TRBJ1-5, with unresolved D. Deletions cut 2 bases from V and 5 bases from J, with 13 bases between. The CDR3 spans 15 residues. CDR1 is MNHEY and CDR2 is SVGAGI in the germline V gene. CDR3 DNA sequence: TGTGCCAGCAGTTACACCTACACCGCGGATCAGCCCCAGCATTTT. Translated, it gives CASSYTYTADQPQHF.

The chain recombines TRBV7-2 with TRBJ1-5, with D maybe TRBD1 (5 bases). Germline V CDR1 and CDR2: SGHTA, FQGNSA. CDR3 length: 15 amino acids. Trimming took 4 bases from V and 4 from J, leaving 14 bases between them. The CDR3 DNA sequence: TGTGCCAGCAGCTCCCAGTCAGGGACTAATCAGCCCCAGCATTTT. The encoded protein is CASSSQSGTNQPQHF.

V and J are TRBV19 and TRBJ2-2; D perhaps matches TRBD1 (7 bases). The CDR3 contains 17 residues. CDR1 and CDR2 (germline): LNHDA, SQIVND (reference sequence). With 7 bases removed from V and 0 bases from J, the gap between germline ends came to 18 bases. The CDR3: CASNRGTEVANTGELFF. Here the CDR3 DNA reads TGTGCCAGTAATCGGGGGACAGAAGTAGCGAACACCGGGGAGCTGTTTTTT.

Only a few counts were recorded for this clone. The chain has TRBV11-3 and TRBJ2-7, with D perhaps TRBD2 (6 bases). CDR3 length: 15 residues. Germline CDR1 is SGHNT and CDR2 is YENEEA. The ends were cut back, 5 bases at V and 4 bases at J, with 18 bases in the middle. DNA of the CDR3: TGTGCCAGCAGCCGATCTTCCGGGGGTGGGTACGAGCAGTACTTC. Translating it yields CASSRSSGGGYEQYF.

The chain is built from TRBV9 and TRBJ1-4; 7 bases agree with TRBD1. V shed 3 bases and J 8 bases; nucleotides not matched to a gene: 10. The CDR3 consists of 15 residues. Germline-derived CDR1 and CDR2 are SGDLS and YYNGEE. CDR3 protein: CASSARDSPQEKLFF. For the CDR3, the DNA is TGTGCCAGCAGCGCGAGGGACAGCCCACAGGAAAAACTGTTTTTT.

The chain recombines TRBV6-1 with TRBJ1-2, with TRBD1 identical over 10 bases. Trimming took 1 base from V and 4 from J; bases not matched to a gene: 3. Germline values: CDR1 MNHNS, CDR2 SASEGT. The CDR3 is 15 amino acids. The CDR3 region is CASSEGQGASYGYTF. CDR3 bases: TGTGCCAGCAGTGAAGGACAGGGGGCAAGCTATGGCTACACCTTC.

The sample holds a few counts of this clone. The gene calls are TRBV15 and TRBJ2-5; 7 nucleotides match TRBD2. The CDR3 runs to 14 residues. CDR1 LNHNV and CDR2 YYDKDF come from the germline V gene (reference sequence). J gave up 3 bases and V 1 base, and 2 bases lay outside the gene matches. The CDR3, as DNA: TGTGCCACCAGCAGAGCTGCGGGAGAAGAGACCCAGTACTTC. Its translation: CATSRAAGEETQYF.

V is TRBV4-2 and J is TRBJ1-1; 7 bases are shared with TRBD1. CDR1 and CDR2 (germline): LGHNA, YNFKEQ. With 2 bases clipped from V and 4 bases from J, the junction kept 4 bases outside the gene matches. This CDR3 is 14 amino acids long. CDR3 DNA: TGTGCCAGCAGCCAACGACAGGGAGGCACTGAAGCTTTCTTT. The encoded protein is CASSQRQGGTEAFF.

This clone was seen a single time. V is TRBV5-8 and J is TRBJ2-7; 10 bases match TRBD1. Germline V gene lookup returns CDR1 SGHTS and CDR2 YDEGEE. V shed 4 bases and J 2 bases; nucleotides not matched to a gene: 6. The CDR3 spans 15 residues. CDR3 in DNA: TGTGCCAGCAGCCAACCAGGGACAGGGGCCTACGAGCAGTACTTC. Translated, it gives CASSQPGTGAYEQYF.

The CDR3 loop reads CSADRVYEQYF. Here the CDR3 DNA reads TGCAGTGCTGACAGGGTGTACGAGCAGTACTTC. The J gene is TRBJ2-7, the V gene TRBV20-1, with 7 bases matching TRBD1. V shed 5 bases, J shed 4 bases, and the junction held 2 bases outside the gene matches. Germline V CDR1 and CDR2: DFQATT, SNEGSKA (reference sequence). CDR3 size: 11 residues.

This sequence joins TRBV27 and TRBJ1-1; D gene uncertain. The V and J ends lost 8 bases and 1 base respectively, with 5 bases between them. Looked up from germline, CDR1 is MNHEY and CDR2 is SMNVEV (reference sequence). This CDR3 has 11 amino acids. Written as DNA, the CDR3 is TGTGCCAGCGGAGAGAACACTGAAGCTTTCTTT. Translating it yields CASGENTEAFF.

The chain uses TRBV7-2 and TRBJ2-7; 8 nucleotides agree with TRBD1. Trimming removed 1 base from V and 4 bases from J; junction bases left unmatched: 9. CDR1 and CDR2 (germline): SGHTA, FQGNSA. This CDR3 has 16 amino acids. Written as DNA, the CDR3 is TGTGCCAGCAGCTTAGAAGGGACAGGCGCCCCATACGAGCAGTACTTC. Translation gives CASSLEGTGAPYEQYF.

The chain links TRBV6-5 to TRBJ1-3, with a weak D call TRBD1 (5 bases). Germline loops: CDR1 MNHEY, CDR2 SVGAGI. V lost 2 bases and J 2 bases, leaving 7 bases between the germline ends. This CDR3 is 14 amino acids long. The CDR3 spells CASSYRQPGNTIYF. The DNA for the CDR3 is TGTGCCAGCAGTTACCGACAGCCTGGAAACACCATATATTTT.

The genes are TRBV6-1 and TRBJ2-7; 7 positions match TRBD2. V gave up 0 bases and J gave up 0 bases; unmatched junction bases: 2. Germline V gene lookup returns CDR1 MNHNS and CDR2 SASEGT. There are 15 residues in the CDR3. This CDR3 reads CASSEAAGNSYEQYF. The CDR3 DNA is TGTGCCAGCAGTGAAGCAGCGGGGAACTCCTACGAGCAGTACTTC.

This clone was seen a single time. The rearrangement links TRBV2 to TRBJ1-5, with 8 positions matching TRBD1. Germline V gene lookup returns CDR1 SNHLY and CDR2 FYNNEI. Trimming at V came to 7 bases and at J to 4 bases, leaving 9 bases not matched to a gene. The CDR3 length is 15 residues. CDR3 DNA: TGTGCCAGCAATCCTTCAGGGGGCTGGAATCAGCCCCAGCATTTT. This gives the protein CASNPSGGWNQPQHF.

CDR3 loop: CASSAVGQNTGELFF. The CDR3 DNA is TGTGCCAGCAGCGCAGTCGGACAGAACACCGGGGAGCTGTTTTTT. The chain employs TRBV9 and TRBJ2-2; TRBD1 might be the D (5 bases). Germline V CDR1 and CDR2: SGDLS, YYNGEE. The CDR3 runs 15 residues. With 3 bases removed from V and 1 base from J, the gap between germline ends came to 10 bases.

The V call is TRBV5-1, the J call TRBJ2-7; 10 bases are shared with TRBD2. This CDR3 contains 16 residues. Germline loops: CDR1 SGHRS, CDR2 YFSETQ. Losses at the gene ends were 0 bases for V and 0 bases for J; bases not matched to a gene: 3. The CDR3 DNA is TGCGCCAGCAGCTTGGCCGCTAGCGGGGGCTCCTACGAGCAGTACTTC. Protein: CASSLAASGGSYEQYF.

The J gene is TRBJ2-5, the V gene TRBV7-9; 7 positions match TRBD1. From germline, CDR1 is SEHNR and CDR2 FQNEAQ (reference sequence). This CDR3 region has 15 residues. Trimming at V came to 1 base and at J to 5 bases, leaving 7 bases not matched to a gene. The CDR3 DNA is TGTGCCAGCAGCTTAGAAACAGGGGTGAGGGAGACCCAGTACTTC. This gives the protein CASSLETGVRETQYF.

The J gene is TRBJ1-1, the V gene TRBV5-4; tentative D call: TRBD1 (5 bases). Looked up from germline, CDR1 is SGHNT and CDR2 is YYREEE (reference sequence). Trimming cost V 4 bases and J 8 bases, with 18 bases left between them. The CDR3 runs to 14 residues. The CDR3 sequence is CASSLSGIWSEAFF. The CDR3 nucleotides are TGTGCCAGCAGCCTCTCAGGGATTTGGTCCGAAGCTTTCTTT.